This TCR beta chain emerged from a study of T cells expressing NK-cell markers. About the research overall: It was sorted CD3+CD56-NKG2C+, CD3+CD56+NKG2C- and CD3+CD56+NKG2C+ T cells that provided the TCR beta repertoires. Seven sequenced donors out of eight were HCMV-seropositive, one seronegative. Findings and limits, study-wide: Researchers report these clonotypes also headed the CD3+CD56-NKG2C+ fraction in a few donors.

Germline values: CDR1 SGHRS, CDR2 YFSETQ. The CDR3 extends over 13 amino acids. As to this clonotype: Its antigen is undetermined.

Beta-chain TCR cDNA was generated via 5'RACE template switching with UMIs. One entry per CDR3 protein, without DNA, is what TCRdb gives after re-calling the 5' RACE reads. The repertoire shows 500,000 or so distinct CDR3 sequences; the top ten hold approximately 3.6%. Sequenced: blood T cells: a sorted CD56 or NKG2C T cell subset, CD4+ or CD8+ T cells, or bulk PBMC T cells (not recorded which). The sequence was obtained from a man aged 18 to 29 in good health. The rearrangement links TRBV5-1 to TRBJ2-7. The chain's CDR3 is CASSLEADYEQYF.